This T cell receptor beta chain was captured in a study of shared clonotypes between healthy human individuals. Findings of the study overall: Sharing across a handful of donors was seen in 4% to 5% of naive CD4 clonotypes.

CD4+ cell separation produced CD45RA+ naive and CD45RA-negative memory subsets. The V and J ends lost 1 base and 0 bases respectively, with 9 bases between them. The CDR3 length is 15 residues. Germline V gives CDR1 SGHAT, CDR2 FQNNGV. Some clones are missing from TCRdb's copy, which holds only in-frame ones; the method was immunoSEQ multiplex PCR. The table has about 1.5 million clones, 95% to 99% seen once. In the case of this clone: Its antigen is currently unknown.

This clonotype was obtained from a man aged 25 to 40 in good health. The genes are TRBV11-2 and TRBJ2-5, with a tentative D call TRBD1 (6 bases). The material sequenced was naive CD4+ T cells sorted from blood. The subset denotes: CD45RA+ positively selected. This CDR3 reads CASSLGGQYQETQYF. The CDR3 region has the DNA TGTGCCAGCAGCTTAGGAGGACAGTACCAAGAGACCCAGTACTTC.